A single TCR beta chain is shown here with its context. Its cognate antigen is unknown. This sample was taken from a study of cytomegalovirus exposure and HLA in healthy donors. Trimming removed 2 bases from V and 0 bases from J, with 12 bases in between. Germline values: CDR1 MGHDK, CDR2 SYGVNS. The CDR3 extends over 16 amino acids. The PCR had 60 Vbeta and 13 Jbeta primers. Data came from immunoSEQ multiplex PCR; TCRdb stores just in-frame clones and leaves some out. The repertoire holds around 230,000 clones, roughly 84% seen once, with 0.2% to 0.25% in the top ten. Regarding the study as a whole: An analysis that was carried out later associated some 17,000 TCR beta sequences with HLA alleles at 0.05 false discovery rate.

The sequenced material came from PBMCs. This TCR derives from a girl aged 2 to 9 in good health and CMV-seronegative. V usage is TRBV25-1 and J usage is TRBJ2-3; D not certain. The CDR3 sequence is CASSEGAHPSTDTQYF. The CDR3 DNA is TGTGCCAGCAGTGAAGGAGCGCACCCTAGCACAGATACGCAGTATTTT.